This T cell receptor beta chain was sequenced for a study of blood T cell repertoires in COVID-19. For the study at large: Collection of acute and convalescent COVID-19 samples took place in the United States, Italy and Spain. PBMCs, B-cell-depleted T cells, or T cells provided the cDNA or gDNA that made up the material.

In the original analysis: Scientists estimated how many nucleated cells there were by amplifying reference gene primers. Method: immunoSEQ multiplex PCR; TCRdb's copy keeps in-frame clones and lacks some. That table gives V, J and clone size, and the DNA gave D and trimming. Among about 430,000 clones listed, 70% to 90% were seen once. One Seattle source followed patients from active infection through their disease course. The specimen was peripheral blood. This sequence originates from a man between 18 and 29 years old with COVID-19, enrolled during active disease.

CDR3 protein: CSVDGEPAYEQYF. The CDR3 nucleotides are TGCAGCGTTGACGGGGAGCCTGCCTACGAGCAGTACTTC. The chain employs TRBV29-1 and TRBJ2-7; possibly TRBD2 for D (5 bases). The germline V gene encodes CDR1 SQVTM and CDR2 ANQGSEA. The germline V and J ends were trimmed by 3 bases and 2 bases, with 11 bases remaining between them. The CDR3 consists of 13 residues.